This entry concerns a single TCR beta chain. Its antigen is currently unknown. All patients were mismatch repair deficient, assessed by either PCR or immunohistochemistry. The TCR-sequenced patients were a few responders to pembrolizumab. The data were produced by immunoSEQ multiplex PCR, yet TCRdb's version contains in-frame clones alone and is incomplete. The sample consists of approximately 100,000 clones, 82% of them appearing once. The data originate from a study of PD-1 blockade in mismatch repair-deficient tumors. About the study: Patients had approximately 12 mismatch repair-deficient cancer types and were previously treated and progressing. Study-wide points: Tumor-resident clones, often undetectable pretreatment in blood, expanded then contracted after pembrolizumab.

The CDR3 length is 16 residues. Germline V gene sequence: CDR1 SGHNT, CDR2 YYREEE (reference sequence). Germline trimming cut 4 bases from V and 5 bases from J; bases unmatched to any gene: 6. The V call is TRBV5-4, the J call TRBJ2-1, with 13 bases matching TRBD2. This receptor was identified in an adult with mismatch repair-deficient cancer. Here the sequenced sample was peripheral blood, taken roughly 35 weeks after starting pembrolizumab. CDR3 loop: CASSDPTSGRDNEQFF. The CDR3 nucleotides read TGTGCCAGCAGCGACCCAACTAGCGGGAGGGACAATGAGCAGTTCTTC.